One TCR beta chain is described in this entry. Its antigen is not known. There were no recent acute infections or vaccinations among the donors, who were healthy HIV-negative adults. The CDR3 spans 16 residues. V was pared by 8 bases and J by 0 bases, with 10 bases of the junction left unmatched. Germline V lookup: CDR1 ENHRY, CDR2 SYGVKD. This entry belongs to a study of shared clonotypes between healthy human individuals. About the study: A donor's plate count was three for CD4 naive and three for CD4 memory; CD8 naive had two and CD8 memory one. The study, taken as a whole, reports: For sorted subsets, rarefaction showed incomplete sequencing despite large depth.

Original methodology: From ImmunoSEQ came sequences covering only the junction and carrying no quality scores, so filtering differed. Data came from immunoSEQ multiplex PCR; TCRdb stores just in-frame clones and leaves some out. The V and J calls and clone size are taken from that table; D and trimming were inferred from the DNA. Of about 1 million clones listed, more than 75% are singletons. The chain employs TRBV10-3 and TRBJ2-3; 8 nucleotides agree with TRBD2. Sequenced material: memory CD4+ T cells from PBMCs. Subset noted: CD45RA-negative fraction. The origin of this receptor is a man aged 18 to 29 in good health. Some clones in this sample may be carry-over from other donors' samples. The CDR3 DNA is TGTGCCATCTTAAACCCGGGGGGGCCTAGCACAGATACGCAGTATTTT. Protein: CAILNPGGPSTDTQYF.